The T cell receptor beta chain described here comes from a study of blood T cells in healthy people across ages. Sample-barcoded 5' priming and a J-beta primer mix drove a second PCR of roughly 6 to 12 cycles. TCRdb called the 5' RACE reads again in MiXCR, with one record for every CDR3 protein. Of around 1.5 million distinct CDR3 sequences in the sample, around two fifths were seen once. Trimming removed 6 bases from V and 2 bases from J; junction bases left unmatched: 12. The CDR3 extends over 16 amino acids. Per sample, extraction of total RNA gave at least 5.5 micrograms in every case. To note about this clonotype: Its antigen is still unknown.

Study-wide findings and caveats: Naive T cell percentage by flow cytometry tracked strongly with beta diversity. Aged donors had fewer naive CD4+ cells and lower diversity than long-lived donors. Without sorted subsets, naive and antigen-experienced compartments could not be conclusively compared.

The clonotype originates from a woman aged 18-35 years in good health. The chain carries TRBV12-3 or TRBV12-4 and TRBJ2-5; 7 nucleotides agree with TRBD2. Sequenced input: blood. DNA of the CDR3: TGTGCCAGCAGCCGCGGACTAGACCGAAGACAAGAGACCCAGTACTTC. Protein sequence: CASSRGLDRRQETQYF.